The clone carrying this T cell receptor (beta chain) appeared once. Repertoires were generated with immunoSEQ multiplex PCR, while TCRdb's copy carries only in-frame clones and drops some. This repertoire shows some 270,000 clones, 75% to 90% found once; its top ten account for around 0.84%. These data are taken from a study of blood T cell repertoires in COVID-19. V was clipped by 6 bases and J by 4 bases, with 13 bases between them. This CDR3 has 14 residues. Germline assignment: CDR1 ENHRY and CDR2 SYGVKD. This TCR was sampled from a man aged 25 to 40 with acute or convalescent COVID-19. The source material was peripheral blood. The chain employs TRBV10-3 and TRBJ2-1; the D gene is possibly TRBD2 (6 bases). CDR3: CAISGQGLYNEQFF. CDR3 coding DNA: TGTGCCATCAGCGGGCAGGGACTTTACAATGAGCAGTTCTTC.